The next 3 T cell receptor beta chains were all read from a single sample in a study of tumor and adjacent non-tumor tissue in lung cancer. RNA was extracted from bulk tissue without any cell sorting. More than 3 cm separated this lung sample from the edge of the tumor. TCRbeta libraries were built with three rounds of nested PCR, modified from ARM-PCR. MiXCR was run by TCRdb on the multiplex PCR reads, yielding one entry per CDR3 protein. This sample has 40,000 to 50,000 distinct CDR3 sequences, with around 59% found just once. Material: distant non-tumor lung tissue. The receptor set was obtained from a woman aged 70-85 years with non-small cell lung cancer.

Remarks on this clonotype: An end of the junction differs from the germline gene, which may be a read error. The gene calls are TRBV4-1 and TRBJ1-5, with 8 bases fitting TRBD1. Germline CDR1 is MGHRA and CDR2 is YSYEKL. The CDR3 spans 14 residues. The DNA for the CDR3 is TGCACCAGTAGCCAAAAGGACAGGGTTCAGCCCCAGCATTTT. Translating it yields CTSSQKDRVQPQHF.

This sequence joins TRBV28 and TRBJ2-6; tentatively, D is TRBD2 (6 bases). The CDR3 spans 17 residues. Germline CDR1 is MDHEN and CDR2 is SYDVKM. V lost 2 bases to trimming and J lost 0 bases, with 11 bases between them. The CDR3 bases are TGTGCCAGCAGTTTACCCGGGGGTATCTCTGGGGCCAACGTCCTGACTTTC. Protein product: CASSLPGGISGANVLTF.

A note on this clonotype: An end of the junction does not agree with germline; a read error may underlie this. V and J are TRBV5-1 and TRBJ2-5; 14 positions match TRBD2. Germline V gene sequence: CDR1 SGHRS, CDR2 YFSETQ. This CDR3 is 16 amino acids long. This chain's CDR3 is CASRSGLAGEGETQCF. The CDR3 bases are TGCGCCAGCAGATCGGGACTAGCGGGAGAGGGAGAGACCCAGTGCTTC. The whole variable domain, remainder taken from reference TRBV5-1 and TRBJ2-5, is KAGVTQTPRYLIKTRGQQVTLSCSPISGHRSVSWYQQTPGQGLQFLFEYFSETQRNKGNFPGRFSGRQFSNSRSEMNVSTLELGDSALYLCASRSGLAGEGETQCFGPGTRLLVL.